This is a list of T cell receptor beta chains from one sample in a study of radiation and T cells in renal cell carcinoma. Generated by immunoSEQ multiplex PCR, the TCRdb table keeps only in-frame clones and is missing some. The table has 110,000 to 150,000 clones, around nine tenths seen once. The sample was blood, taken from a patient whose treatment included radiotherapy and nephrectomy. These receptors were obtained from a woman aged 45-60 years with renal cell carcinoma. CDR3s include the opening cysteine and the closing phenylalanine or tryptophan. The D gene is left open where the match is weak. Size is stated for part of the rows, as once, few or many counts, or as a class when the clone is expanded.

clone_size d_call j_call v_call cdr3_aa cdr3_nt
. . TRBJ1-2 TRBV9 CASSVAPSAENYGYTF TGTGCCAGCAGCGTAGCTCCATCGGCAGAGAACTATGGCTACACCTTC
. . TRBJ2-2 TRBV9 CASSQDPWGTGELFF TGTGCCAGCAGCCAGGACCCCTGGGGCACCGGGGAGCTGTTTTTT
. TRBD2 TRBJ2-3 TRBV7-9 CASIPGLAENTQYF TGTGCCAGCATCCCGGGACTAGCGGAGAATACGCAGTATTTT
. . TRBJ2-3 TRBV7-9 CASSLVRDSRTDTQYF TGTGCCAGCAGCTTAGTCCGGGACTCCCGCACAGATACGCAGTATTTT
. TRBD1 TRBJ2-7 TRBV7-9 CASSERTGYYEQYF TGTGCCAGCAGCGAACGGACAGGGTACTACGAGCAGTACTTC
. . TRBJ1-2 TRBV6-5 CASSYSSQQIYGYTF TGTGCCAGCAGTTACTCGAGTCAGCAAATCTATGGCTACACCTTC
. . TRBJ2-7 TRBV4-2 CASSQRSSASRDEQYF TGTGCCAGCAGCCAAAGATCCTCCGCAAGCCGTGACGAGCAGTACTTC
few . TRBJ1-4 TRBV30 CAWERGTAGEKLFF TGTGCCTGGGAACGTGGGACGGCGGGTGAAAAACTGTTTTTT
. TRBD1 TRBJ2-1 TRBV28 CASSTARWQGVYNEQFF TGTGCCAGCAGTACCGCACGTTGGCAGGGGGTCTACAATGAGCAGTTCTTC
. . TRBJ2-7 TRBV7-2 CASSFGPSVVEQYF TGTGCCAGCAGCTTCGGTCCTAGCGTCGTCGAGCAGTACTTC
few . TRBJ2-1 TRBV19 CASSPLSYNEQFF TGTGCCAGTTCCCCCCTCTCCTACAATGAGCAGTTCTTC